This TCR beta chain was observed in a study of T cell changes during pregnancy in multiple sclerosis. Data came from immunoSEQ multiplex PCR; TCRdb stores just in-frame clones and leaves some out. The sample holds about 93,000 clones; approximately 92% are singletons and the top ten take approximately 2.2%. The CDR3 runs to 15 residues. The J segment lost 3 bases and the V segment lost 4 bases, leaving 7 bases of the junction unmatched. Germline values: CDR1 MNHEY, CDR2 SVGAGI. The TCR sequence derives from a female donor with multiple sclerosis, enrolled in a pregnancy study. J is TRBJ2-3 and V is TRBV6-5, with 7 bases fitting TRBD1. The sample was peripheral blood, taken after pregnancy. The CDR3 region is CASSLRQGLTDTQYF. In DNA, the CDR3 is TGTGCCAGCAGTTTACGACAGGGCTTAACAGATACGCAGTATTTT.